This T cell receptor (beta chain) was recovered during a study of cytomegalovirus exposure and HLA in healthy donors. Comment on this clone: The antigen remains undetermined.

Germline CDR1 reads SGHRS; CDR2 reads YFSETQ. The CDR3 loop spans 15 amino acids. V lost 1 base, J lost 1 base, and 10 bases lay in between. The donors comprised healthy bone marrow donors. Donors showed nominal health when sampled, although they likely had unrecorded immune exposures. PCR employed 60 Vbeta and 13 Jbeta primers. Produced via immunoSEQ multiplex PCR; TCRdb's table is partial and in-frame only. This sample carries about 250,000 clones, 80% to 90% of them seen once, and the ten largest clones take 0.2% to 0.25%. Study results and caveats: Generally TCR sequences proved uncommon, though certain public TCRs appeared in numerous donors.

V is TRBV5-1 and J is TRBJ2-3; D perhaps matches TRBD1 (6 bases). The sequencing sample was made of PBMCs. This TCR was recovered from a girl aged 2 to 9 in good health and CMV-seronegative. CDR3 bases: TGCGCCAGCAGCTTGTACAGGGTCGGCACAGATACGCAGTATTTT. It is translated as CASSLYRVGTDTQYF.